Listed here is a single T cell receptor (beta chain). Its target antigen remains unknown. One base away there is no much larger clone; base qualities are not given. Based on the germline V gene, the CDR1 and CDR2 sequences are SGDLS and YYNGEE. For this chain, trimming is 4 bases at the V end and 5 bases at the J end, and the number of junction bases without a gene match is 5. Including cysteine and phenylalanine, the CDR3 has 15 amino acids. Here the CDR3 DNA is all that survives: 45 bases in frame from base 1. This entry is derived from a study of blood T cell repertoires in COVID-19 (dated by TCRdb to 2020 to 2021). For the study in its entirety: Collaborator samples came from the United States, Italy and Spain and covered acute and convalescent phases of COVID-19. The prospective study material was composed of cDNA or gDNA derived from T cells, B-cell-depleted T cells, or PBMCs. Deeply sampled blood TCRbeta repertoires from subjects exposed to, actively infected with, or recovered from COVID-19 were included in the dataset. The repertoires were released in a freely available public database intended as a resource for research on the immune response to SARS-CoV-2. The samples were drawn from two sources: the first 160 participants of the ongoing ImmuneRACE study, and 1,200 or so subjects contributed by 6 global collaborators. The sample metadata nearly always contained a de-identified subject ID, COVID-19 status, age in years and sex. Where available, HLA class I and class II types were taken from metadata supplied by the sample provider and were not determined by assay-based typing.

What the authors observed across the whole study: The amount of clinical and demographic metadata varied by source and participant and was provided uncurated.

Each collaborating institution followed its own protocols to collect whole blood in K2EDTA tubes. Collaborator samples were shipped for TCRbeta analysis as frozen whole blood, isolated PBMCs, or DNA extracted from either sample type. TCRbeta CDR3 regions were amplified from genomic DNA using the immunoSEQ Assay, a bias-controlled multiplex PCR. The paper's processing steps were these. The number of nucleated cells in each sample was estimated from the amplification of reference gene primers within the assay. To quantify the absolute abundance of each unique TCRbeta CDR3 rearrangement, sequence reads were collapsed and filtered. Productive Simpson clonality was computed per sample as the square root of Simpson's diversity index over productive rearrangements. The table comes from immuneACCESS by way of TCRdb, which keeps in-frame sequences with V and J called. Part of the clones is missing from these tables; in studies checked, under half for an unresolved V gene and the rest for unknown reasons. For V, J and clone size, that table is used; D and trimming come from the DNA. The sample contains a few hundred thousand clones, nearly 90% of them found a single time. The top ten hold around 0.78% of the sample.

Sequences were obtained from peripheral blood. The receptor was isolated from a young woman with acute or convalescent COVID-19. The chain couples TRBV9 to TRBJ1-6; the junction holds 8 bases that match TRBD1. The CDR3 loop reads CASSSRTGNNSPLHF. The DNA sequence is as follows: TGTGCCAGCAGCTCAAGGACAGGGAATAATTCACCCCTCCACTTT.